This TCR beta chain was documented in a study of blood T cell repertoires in COVID-19. In the study overall: Spain, Italy and the United States supplied samples that represented acute and convalescent COVID-19.

This CDR3 contains 19 residues. Germline-derived CDR1 and CDR2 are SGHDN and FVKESK. Unmatched junction bases numbered 22, after V lost 8 bases and J lost 6 bases. The protocol was immunoSEQ multiplex PCR, while the TCRdb copy is restricted to in-frame clones and leaves out a portion. This table has more than 200,000 clones, 84% appearing once. The sample holds one count of this clone. The chain employs TRBV14 and TRBJ1-2, with 12 bases aligning to TRBD1. Sequences were obtained from peripheral blood. This TCR was recovered from a woman of 80 years or more with COVID-19, enrolled during active disease. The DNA for the CDR3 is TGTGCCAGCGGACCGCAGAGGGGACAGGGGGCTAATTTTATTGATGGCTACACCTTC. Protein sequence: CASGPQRGQGANFIDGYTF.